This T cell receptor beta chain emerged from a study of response to subunit inactivated influenza vaccine. Germline loops: CDR1 LGHNA, CDR2 YNFKEQ. The ends were cut back, 0 bases at V and 5 bases at J, with 17 bases in the middle. This CDR3 comprises 17 residues. TCRdb reanalysed the RT-PCR reads using MiXCR and keeps one entry per CDR3 protein. The sample shows 500,000 to 650,000 distinct CDR3 sequences, less than 10% of them seen only once. Study-level results: Authors suggested each seasonal flu vaccination may recruit only limited numbers of new T cells.

Worth noting for this clonotype: Its cognate antigen is unknown.

This chain joins TRBV4-2 and TRBJ2-4; D is undetermined. The starting material was PBMCs from blood, obtained around 25 months after vaccination. This TCR was sampled from a man aged 50 to 69 who received an inactivated influenza vaccine. CDR3 bases: TGTGCCAGCAGCCAAGATGACCCCACTTCCTTACAAAACATTCAGTACTTC. Amino acid sequence: CASSQDDPTSLQNIQYF.